This T cell receptor beta chain originates from a study of T cell responses to AZD1222 COVID-19 vaccine. Study-level results: The reported proportion of spike-specific TCRs targeting unmutated variant regions was nearly half.

On this clone itself: Its specificity is not known.

TCRdb's copy holds only in-frame clones and misses some; the assay was immunoSEQ multiplex PCR. The data hold 140,000 or so clones, with around 91% observed a single time. Germline V gene sequence: CDR1 LNHDA, CDR2 SQIVND (reference sequence). V shed 5 bases and J shed 1 base, with 11 bases lying between them. The CDR3 is 14 amino acids. The chain carries TRBV19 and TRBJ1-1; no clear D gene. The clonotype comes from an adult in good health. Source: peripheral blood, taken on day 0 of AZD1222 vaccination. CDR3 coding DNA: TGTGCCAGTAGTGATGGACGGACGAACACTGAAGCTTTCTTT. Translated, it gives CASSDGRTNTEAFF.